This TCR beta chain was captured by sequencing in a study of cytomegalovirus exposure and HLA in healthy donors. Primers included in the PCR were 60 Vbeta and 13 Jbeta primers. Libraries were prepared by immunoSEQ multiplex PCR; TCRdb keeps only in-frame clonotypes and omits some of them. Of about 180,000 clones in the sample, 80% were seen once. Between the trimmed V and J ends, which lost 3 bases and 0 bases, there was a span of 12 bases. CDR1 and CDR2 from the germline V gene are MGHRA and YSYEKL. The CDR3 runs 16 residues. The clonotype comes from a girl under 18 in good health and CMV-seropositive. Sequencing input: PBMCs. The gene calls are TRBV4-1 and TRBJ2-1; tentatively, D is TRBD2 (5 bases). This CDR3 is CASSQLDLFSYNEQFF. The CDR3 bases are TGCGCCAGCAGCCAGTTGGACTTATTCTCCTACAATGAGCAGTTCTTC.